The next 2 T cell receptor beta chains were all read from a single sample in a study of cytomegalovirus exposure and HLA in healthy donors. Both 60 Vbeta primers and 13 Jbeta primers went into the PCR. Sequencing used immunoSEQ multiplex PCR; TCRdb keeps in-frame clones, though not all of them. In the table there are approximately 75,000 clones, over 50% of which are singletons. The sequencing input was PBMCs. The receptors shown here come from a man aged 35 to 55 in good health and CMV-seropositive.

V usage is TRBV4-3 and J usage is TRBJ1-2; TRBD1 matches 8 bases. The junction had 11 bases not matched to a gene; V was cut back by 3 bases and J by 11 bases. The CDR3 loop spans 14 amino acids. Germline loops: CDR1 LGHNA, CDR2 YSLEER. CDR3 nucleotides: TGCGCCAGCAGCCAGGTTCAGGGGGCTATTGGTTACACCTTC. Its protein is CASSQVQGAIGYTF.

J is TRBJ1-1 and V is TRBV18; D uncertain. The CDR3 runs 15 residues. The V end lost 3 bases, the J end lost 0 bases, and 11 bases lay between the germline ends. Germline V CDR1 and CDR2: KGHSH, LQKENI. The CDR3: CASSPLEAMNTEAFF. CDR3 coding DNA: TGTGCCAGCTCACCTTTGGAGGCGATGAACACTGAAGCTTTCTTT.